A selection of T cell receptor beta chains follows, all from one sample in a study of OX40 agonist ivuxolimab in advanced cancers. Some clones are missing from TCRdb's copy, which holds only in-frame ones; the method was immunoSEQ multiplex PCR. The data contain about 100,000 clones, about nine tenths of them singletons. Source: CD4+ or CD8+ T cells sorted from blood, taken in a trial of the OX40 agonist ivuxolimab. The receptors come from an adult with an advanced solid tumor such as melanoma, head and neck, liver or kidney cancer. The CDR3 runs from the conserved cysteine through the conserved F or W. Fields, in order: CDR3 protein, CDR3 DNA, CDR3 length, D gene, V gene, clone size, J gene. A D gene is named only where the DNA matches it firmly. Size tells how often a clone was seen (once, few, many) or the class of an expanded clone, and some rows leave it out.

CDR3 protein: CASRESVVGELFF
CDR3 DNA: TGTGCCAGCAGAGAGAGCGTAGTCGGGGAGCTGTTTTTT
CDR3 length: 13
D gene: .
V gene: TRBV9
clone size: .
J gene: TRBJ2-2

CDR3 protein: CASSSHGSRGLF
CDR3 DNA: TGTGCCAGCAGCTCCCATGGTTCGCGGGGGCTCTTC
CDR3 length: 12
D gene: .
V gene: TRBV7-9
clone size: .
J gene: TRBJ2-1

CDR3 protein: CASSLYDYLSGTFQETQYF
CDR3 DNA: TGTGCCAGCAGCTTATACGATTACTTGAGCGGAACGTTCCAAGAGACCCAGTACTTC
CDR3 length: 19
D gene: .
V gene: TRBV7-9
clone size: once
J gene: TRBJ2-5

CDR3 protein: CATSRVFSGANVLTF
CDR3 DNA: TGTGCCACCAGCCGGGTTTTCTCTGGGGCCAACGTCCTGACTTTC
CDR3 length: 15
D gene: .
V gene: TRBV15
clone size: .
J gene: TRBJ2-6

CDR3 protein: CASSPGTADSYEQYF
CDR3 DNA: TGCGCCAGCAGCCCCGGGACGGCTGACTCCTACGAGCAGTACTTC
CDR3 length: 15
D gene: .
V gene: TRBV4-1
clone size: .
J gene: TRBJ2-7

CDR3 protein: CASSFAGASANEQFF
CDR3 DNA: TGTGCCAGCAGCTTCGCAGGGGCCTCAGCCAATGAGCAGTTCTTC
CDR3 length: 15
D gene: .
V gene: TRBV7-2
clone size: once
J gene: TRBJ2-1

CDR3 protein: CASSSGPEQFF
CDR3 DNA: TGTGCCAGCAGCTCCGGACCCGAGCAGTTCTTC
CDR3 length: 11
D gene: .
V gene: TRBV11-2
clone size: .
J gene: TRBJ2-1

CDR3 protein: CSVEGQGVYGYTF
CDR3 DNA: TGCAGCGTTGAAGGGCAGGGTGTCTATGGCTACACCTTC
CDR3 length: 13
D gene: .
V gene: TRBV29-1
clone size: .
J gene: TRBJ1-2

CDR3 protein: CASSLARGLTYEQYF
CDR3 DNA: TGTGCCAGCAGCTTAGCTCGCGGACTTACCTACGAGCAGTACTTC
CDR3 length: 15
D gene: .
V gene: TRBV7-9
clone size: .
J gene: TRBJ2-7

CDR3 protein: CASSLVAGGLVDEQYF
CDR3 DNA: TGTGCCAGCAGCTTAGTGGCGGGAGGGCTGGTCGACGAGCAGTACTTC
CDR3 length: 16
D gene: TRBD2
V gene: TRBV11-2
clone size: .
J gene: TRBJ2-7

CDR3 protein: CASTGQTRETQYF
CDR3 DNA: TGTGCCAGCACGGGACAGACACGAGAGACCCAGTACTTC
CDR3 length: 13
D gene: TRBD1
V gene: TRBV6-6
clone size: .
J gene: TRBJ2-5

CDR3 protein: CASSGKVIKDTQYF
CDR3 DNA: TGTGCCAGCAGCGGGAAGGTCATCAAAGATACGCAGTATTTT
CDR3 length: 14
D gene: .
V gene: TRBV7-2
clone size: .
J gene: TRBJ2-3

CDR3 protein: CASSFRVDGELFF
CDR3 DNA: TGTGCCAGCAGTTTCAGGGTAGACGGGGAGCTGTTTTTT
CDR3 length: 13
D gene: .
V gene: TRBV11-3
clone size: .
J gene: TRBJ2-2

CDR3 protein: CASKKDSWTQGEQFF
CDR3 DNA: TGTGCCAGTAAGAAAGACAGCTGGACACAAGGTGAGCAGTTCTTC
CDR3 length: 15
D gene: .
V gene: TRBV19
clone size: .
J gene: TRBJ2-1

CDR3 protein: CAWTRGLAGIYEQYF
CDR3 DNA: TGTGCCTGGACCCGGGGACTAGCGGGTATCTACGAGCAGTACTTC
CDR3 length: 15
D gene: TRBD2
V gene: TRBV30
clone size: .
J gene: TRBJ2-7

CDR3 protein: CASSLFGEQYF
CDR3 DNA: TGTGCCAGCAGTTTATTCGGGGAGCAGTACTTC
CDR3 length: 11
D gene: .
V gene: TRBV28
clone size: once
J gene: TRBJ2-7

CDR3 protein: CASSLVGLGNEQFF
CDR3 DNA: TGTGCCAGCAGCTTAGTGGGGTTAGGGAATGAGCAGTTCTTC
CDR3 length: 14
D gene: .
V gene: TRBV7-2
clone size: .
J gene: TRBJ2-1

CDR3 protein: CASSPQGVGLGSYEQYF
CDR3 DNA: TGTGCCAGCAGCCCACAGGGAGTTGGACTAGGGTCCTACGAGCAGTACTTC
CDR3 length: 17
D gene: .
V gene: TRBV28
clone size: .
J gene: TRBJ2-7

CDR3 protein: CASSFGAKTQYF
CDR3 DNA: TGTGCCAGCAGCTTCGGGGCGAAGACCCAGTACTTC
CDR3 length: 12
D gene: .
V gene: TRBV7-2
clone size: .
J gene: TRBJ2-5

CDR3 protein: CASSFKDYYQETQYF
CDR3 DNA: TGTGCCAGCAGTTTTAAGGACTATTACCAAGAGACCCAGTACTTC
CDR3 length: 15
D gene: .
V gene: TRBV28
clone size: .
J gene: TRBJ2-5

CDR3 protein: CASSSTGTHYQETQYF
CDR3 DNA: TGTGCCAGCAGTTCGACCGGGACACATTACCAAGAGACCCAGTACTTC
CDR3 length: 16
D gene: .
V gene: TRBV28
clone size: .
J gene: TRBJ2-5

CDR3 protein: CASSYSGLGPHEQYF
CDR3 DNA: TGTGCCAGCAGTTACTCAGGGCTGGGTCCTCACGAGCAGTACTTC
CDR3 length: 15
D gene: .
V gene: TRBV6-5
clone size: .
J gene: TRBJ2-7

CDR3 protein: CASSLDRTSGDRGEQYF
CDR3 DNA: TGTGCCAGCAGCTTAGATAGGACTAGCGGTGATCGGGGGGAGCAGTACTTC
CDR3 length: 17
D gene: TRBD2
V gene: TRBV11-2
clone size: .
J gene: TRBJ2-7

CDR3 protein: CASSLRGTPGANVLTF
CDR3 DNA: TGTGCCAGCAGTTTACGAGGAACACCTGGGGCCAACGTCCTGACTTTC
CDR3 length: 16
D gene: .
V gene: TRBV28
clone size: .
J gene: TRBJ2-6

CDR3 protein: CASSLYATGGSYGYTF
CDR3 DNA: TGTGCCAGCAGTTTATACGCGACAGGGGGAAGCTATGGCTACACCTTC
CDR3 length: 16
D gene: TRBD1
V gene: TRBV27
clone size: .
J gene: TRBJ1-2

CDR3 protein: CASSLGDRQETQYF
CDR3 DNA: TGTGCCAGCAGCTTGGGGGACAGACAAGAGACCCAGTACTTC
CDR3 length: 14
D gene: TRBD1
V gene: TRBV7-9
clone size: .
J gene: TRBJ2-5

CDR3 protein: CASSLGLGEYEQYF
CDR3 DNA: TGTGCCAGCAGTTTGGGACTGGGGGAATACGAGCAGTACTTC
CDR3 length: 14
D gene: .
V gene: TRBV27
clone size: .
J gene: TRBJ2-7

CDR3 protein: CASSRTGLRDQPQHF
CDR3 DNA: TGTGCCAGCTCACGGACAGGGTTGAGGGATCAGCCCCAGCATTTT
CDR3 length: 15
D gene: TRBD1
V gene: TRBV18
clone size: .
J gene: TRBJ1-5

CDR3 protein: CASSLQPPSPSTSTDTQYF
CDR3 DNA: TGCGCCAGCAGCCTCCAACCCCCTAGCCCCTCCACTAGCACAGATACGCAGTATTTT
CDR3 length: 19
D gene: .
V gene: TRBV4-3
clone size: .
J gene: TRBJ2-3

CDR3 protein: CASSLRRARTANTGELFF
CDR3 DNA: TGTGCCAGCAGCTTAAGAAGGGCAAGGACAGCGAACACCGGGGAGCTGTTTTTT
CDR3 length: 18
D gene: .
V gene: TRBV11-2
clone size: .
J gene: TRBJ2-2

CDR3 protein: CASSLNGETQYF
CDR3 DNA: TGTGCCAGCAGCTTAAATGGGGAGACCCAGTACTTC
CDR3 length: 12
D gene: .
V gene: TRBV7-9
clone size: few
J gene: TRBJ2-5

CDR3 protein: CASSTSGRGDEQFF
CDR3 DNA: TGTGCCAGCAGTACAAGCGGGAGGGGCGATGAGCAGTTCTTC
CDR3 length: 14
D gene: TRBD2
V gene: TRBV6-6
clone size: .
J gene: TRBJ2-1

CDR3 protein: CASSSSRSNTDTQYF
CDR3 DNA: TGTGCCAGCAGCTCAAGCAGGAGTAACACAGATACGCAGTATTTT
CDR3 length: 15
D gene: .
V gene: TRBV5-6
clone size: .
J gene: TRBJ2-3

CDR3 protein: CASSLEAGTGLHEQYF
CDR3 DNA: TGTGCCAGCAGCTTAGAAGCAGGGACAGGTCTCCACGAGCAGTACTTC
CDR3 length: 16
D gene: TRBD1
V gene: TRBV7-2
clone size: .
J gene: TRBJ2-7

CDR3 protein: CASSPHRVAGELFF
CDR3 DNA: TGTGCCAGCAGCCCTCACAGGGTTGCCGGGGAGCTGTTTTTT
CDR3 length: 14
D gene: .
V gene: TRBV7-2
clone size: .
J gene: TRBJ2-2

CDR3 protein: CASSAQGAWTGELFF
CDR3 DNA: TGTGCCAGCAGCGCACAGGGGGCTTGGACCGGGGAGCTGTTTTTT
CDR3 length: 15
D gene: TRBD1
V gene: TRBV9
clone size: .
J gene: TRBJ2-2

CDR3 protein: CASSLAVEASYEQYF
CDR3 DNA: TGTGCCAGCAGCTTAGCGGTGGAGGCATCCTACGAGCAGTACTTC
CDR3 length: 15
D gene: .
V gene: TRBV7-2
clone size: .
J gene: TRBJ2-7

CDR3 protein: CASSLRGPRYGYTF
CDR3 DNA: TGTGCCAGCAGCTTGAGGGGGCCTCGCTATGGCTACACCTTC
CDR3 length: 14
D gene: TRBD1
V gene: TRBV5-6
clone size: .
J gene: TRBJ1-2

CDR3 protein: CASWSGQGSNEQFF
CDR3 DNA: TGTGCCAGCTGGTCAGGACAGGGATCCAATGAGCAGTTCTTC
CDR3 length: 14
D gene: TRBD1
V gene: TRBV6-1
clone size: .
J gene: TRBJ2-1